These 9 T cell receptor beta chains came from one sample sequenced in a study of regulatory T cells in long-lasting Graves disease. Time point described: newly diagnosed GD, antithyroid drugs for less than 3 months. Making the TCR library involved RNA that had been extracted from PBMCs. Both iRepertoire HTBI primers and Arm-PCR of CDR3 regions were used to build the TCR beta libraries. TCRdb re-called the multiplex PCR reads through MiXCR, storing one row per CDR3 protein. The sample lists 360,000 or so distinct CDR3 sequences; about a sixth were seen once. The sample was also linked to a second study, of T cells in Graves' hyperthyroidism and ophthalmopathy.

The sequenced sample was peripheral blood mononuclear cells (PBMCs), obtained at new diagnosis, from a patient treated with antithyroid drugs. The source is a man aged 40-50 years with Graves disease.

This clonotype was recorded at least ten times. The chain combines TRBV20-1 with TRBJ2-3, with 7 bases identical to TRBD2. The CDR3 covers 18 residues. Germline V CDR1 and CDR2: DFQATT, SNEGSKA (reference sequence). J lost 0 bases, V lost 0 bases, and 12 bases had no gene match. CDR3 amino acids: CSARDPAGLSSSTDTQYF. CDR3 bases: TGCAGTGCTAGAGACCCAGCGGGGCTATCCTCTAGCACAGATACGCAGTATTTT.

The V call is TRBV6-1, the J call TRBJ2-1; a possible D gene is TRBD2 (6 bases). Deletions cut 6 bases from V and 10 bases from J, with 13 bases between. This CDR3 has 12 residues. The germline CDR1 and CDR2 sequences are MNHNS and SASEGT. CDR3 residues: CASSDYRGEQFF. The CDR3 DNA sequence: TGTGCCAGCAGCGACTACCGGGGGGAGCAGTTCTTC.

This clonotype was detected only a few times. The chain combines TRBV4-2 with TRBJ2-3; 8 nucleotides align to TRBD1. There are 17 residues in the CDR3. The junction had 11 bases not matched to a gene; V was cut back by 4 bases and J by 2 bases. CDR1 is LGHNA and CDR2 is YNFKEQ in the germline V gene. The CDR3 here is CASSPTQGAPYTDTQYF. CDR3 nucleotides: TGTGCCAGCAGCCCAACCCAGGGGGCCCCTTACACAGATACGCAGTATTTT.

This clonotype was seen ten or more times. The rearrangement links TRBV3-1 to TRBJ1-2; D ambiguous. CDR3 length equals 12 residues. Germline CDR1 is LGHDT and CDR2 is YNNKEL (reference sequence). V dropped 3 bases and J dropped 7 bases, with 9 bases sitting between them. This chain's CDR3 is CASSQAARGYTF. In nucleotides, the CDR3 is TGTGCCAGCAGCCAGGCTGCACGTGGCTACACCTTC.

This clonotype was counted a few times. This may be a read error, as it is one base from a much larger clone. Because the CDR3 is missing its conserved closing phenylalanine or tryptophan, this is likely a read error. The chain links TRBV6-2 or TRBV6-3 to TRBJ2-6; possible D gene TRBD1, 6 bases. The CDR3 has 16 amino acids. Germline V gene sequence: CDR1 MNHEY, CDR2 SVGEGT. V was trimmed by 6 bases and J by 2 bases, leaving 14 bases between them. The CDR3 sequence: CASSTGLTAGANVLTL. CDR3 bases: TGTGCCAGCAGCACAGGGTTAACTGCTGGGGCCAACGTCCTGACTCTC.

At least ten counts were recorded for this clonotype. The chain joins TRBV30 to TRBJ1-1, with a weak D call TRBD1 (5 bases). The CDR3 is 10 residues long. The germline gives CDR1 GTSNPN, CDR2 SVGIG (reference sequence). The CDR3 protein is CASGFTEAFF. The CDR3 DNA is TGTGCTTCAGGGTTCACTGAAGCTTTCTTT.

The chain recombines TRBV9 with TRBJ1-3; no definite D call. Trimming took off 0 bases at V and 0 bases at J, with 4 bases between the two ends. Germline V gene lookup returns CDR1 SGDLS and CDR2 YYNGEE. CDR3 length: 14 residues. Here the CDR3 DNA reads TGTGCCAGCAGCGTAGACAGCTCTGGAAACACCATATATTTT. Protein: CASSVDSSGNTIYF.

This clonotype was counted at least ten times. This rearrangement joins TRBV5-1 to TRBJ2-3; D is perhaps TRBD2 (5 bases). From germline, CDR1 is SGHRS and CDR2 YFSETQ. The CDR3 has 14 amino acids. Trimming took 0 bases from V and 1 from J, leaving 6 bases between them. CDR3 coding DNA: TGCGCCAGCAGCTTGGATAGCGGCACAGATACGCAGTATTTT. This codes for CASSLDSGTDTQYF.

This clonotype has at least ten counts. The rearrangement joins TRBV18 to TRBJ1-1; no firm D call. Germline V gives CDR1 KGHSH, CDR2 LQKENI. The CDR3 sequence is 14 residues long. V dropped 7 bases and J dropped 1 base, with 13 bases sitting between them. The CDR3 DNA is TGTGCCAGCTTCCCTTCTACCTCGAACACTGAAGCTTTCTTT. This encodes CASFPSTSNTEAFF.